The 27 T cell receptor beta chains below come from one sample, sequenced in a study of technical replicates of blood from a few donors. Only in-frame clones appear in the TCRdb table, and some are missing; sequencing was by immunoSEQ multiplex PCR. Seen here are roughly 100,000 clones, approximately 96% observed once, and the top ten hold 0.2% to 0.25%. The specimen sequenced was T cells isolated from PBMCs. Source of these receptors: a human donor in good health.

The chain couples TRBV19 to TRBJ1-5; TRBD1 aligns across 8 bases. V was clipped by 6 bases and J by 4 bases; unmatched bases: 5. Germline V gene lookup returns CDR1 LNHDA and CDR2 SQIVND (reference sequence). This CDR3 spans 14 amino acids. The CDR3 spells CASRGTGGNQPQHF. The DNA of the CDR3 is TGTGCCAGTAGGGGAACAGGGGGAAATCAGCCCCAGCATTTT.

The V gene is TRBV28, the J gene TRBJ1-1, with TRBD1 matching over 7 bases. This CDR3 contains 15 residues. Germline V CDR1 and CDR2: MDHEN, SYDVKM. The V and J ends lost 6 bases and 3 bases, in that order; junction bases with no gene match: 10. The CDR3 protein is CASRSPEDRDTEAFF. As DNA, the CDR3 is TGTGCCAGCAGATCACCTGAAGACAGGGACACTGAAGCTTTCTTT.

Here the CDR3 DNA reads TGTGCCAGCAGTTTTGTCGGGAGGGCCCCCAATGAGCAGTTCTTC. Protein product: CASSFVGRAPNEQFF. J is TRBJ2-1 and V is TRBV28; 8 nucleotides agree with TRBD2. Germline trimming cut 3 bases from V and 6 bases from J; bases unmatched to any gene: 7. The CDR3 extends over 15 amino acids. Germline CDR1 reads MDHEN; CDR2 reads SYDVKM.

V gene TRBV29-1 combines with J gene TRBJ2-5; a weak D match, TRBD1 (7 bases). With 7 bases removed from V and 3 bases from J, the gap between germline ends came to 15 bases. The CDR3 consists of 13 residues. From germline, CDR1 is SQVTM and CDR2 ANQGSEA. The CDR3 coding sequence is TGCAGCGCCGAGTCAGGGGGGAAAGAGACCCAGTACTTC. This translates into CSAESGGKETQYF. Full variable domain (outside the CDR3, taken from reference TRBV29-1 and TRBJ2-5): SAVISQKPSRDICQRGTSLTIQCQVDSQVTMMFWYRQQPGQSLTLIATANQGSEATYESGFVIDKFPISRPNLTFSTLTVSNMSPEDSSIYLCSAESGGKETQYFGPGTRLLVL.

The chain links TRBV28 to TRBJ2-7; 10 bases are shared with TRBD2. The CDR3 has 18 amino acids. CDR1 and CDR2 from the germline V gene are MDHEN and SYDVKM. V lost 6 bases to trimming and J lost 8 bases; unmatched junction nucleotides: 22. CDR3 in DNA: TGTGCCAGCAGCGAGCGGATCATAGCGGGAGGCCGGAGGGACCAGCAGTACTTC. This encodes CASSERIIAGGRRDQQYF.

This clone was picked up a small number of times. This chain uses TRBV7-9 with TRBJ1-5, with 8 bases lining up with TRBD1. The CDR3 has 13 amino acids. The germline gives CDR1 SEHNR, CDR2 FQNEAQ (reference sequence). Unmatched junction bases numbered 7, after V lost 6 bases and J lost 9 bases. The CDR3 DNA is TGTGCCAGCAGTCTGGACAGGGTTCGGCCCCAGCATTTT. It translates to CASSLDRVRPQHF. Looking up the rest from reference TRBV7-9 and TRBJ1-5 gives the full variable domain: DTGVSQNPRHKITKRGQNVTFRCDPISEHNRLYWYRQTLGQGPEFLTYFQNEAQLEKSRLLSDRFSAERPKGSFSTLEIQRTEQGDSAMYLCASSLDRVRPQHFGDGTRLSIL.

CDR3 coding DNA: TGTGCCAGAGTTCCGGGACAGGGGGCCGAACAATATGGCTACACCTTC. Translating it yields CARVPGQGAEQYGYTF. The genes are TRBV28 and TRBJ1-2; 12 bases align to TRBD1. Unmatched junction bases numbered 13, after V lost 9 bases and J lost 5 bases. The germline V gene has CDR1 MDHEN and CDR2 SYDVKM. This CDR3 is 16 amino acids long.

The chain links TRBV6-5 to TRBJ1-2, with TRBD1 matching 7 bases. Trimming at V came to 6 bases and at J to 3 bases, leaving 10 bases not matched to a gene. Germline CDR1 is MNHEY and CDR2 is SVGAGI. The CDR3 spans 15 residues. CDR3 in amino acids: CASSPTLGTDYGYTF. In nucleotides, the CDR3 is TGTGCCAGCAGCCCCACTCTAGGGACAGACTATGGCTACACCTTC.

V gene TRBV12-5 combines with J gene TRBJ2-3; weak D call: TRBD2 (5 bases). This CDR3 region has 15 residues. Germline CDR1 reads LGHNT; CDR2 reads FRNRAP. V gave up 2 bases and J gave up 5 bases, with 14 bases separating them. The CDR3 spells CASGLLLEIIDTQYF. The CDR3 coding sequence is TGTGCTAGTGGTTTGCTACTAGAGATTATAGATACGCAGTATTTT. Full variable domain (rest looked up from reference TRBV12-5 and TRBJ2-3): DARVTQTPRHKVTEMGQEVTMRCQPILGHNTVFWYRQTMMQGLELLAYFRNRAPLDDSGMPKDRFSAEMPDATLATLKIQPSEPRDSAVYFCASGLLLEIIDTQYFGPGTRLTVL.

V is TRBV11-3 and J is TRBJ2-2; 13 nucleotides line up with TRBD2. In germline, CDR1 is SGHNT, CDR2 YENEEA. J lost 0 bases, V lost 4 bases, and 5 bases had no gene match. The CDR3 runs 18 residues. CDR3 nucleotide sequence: TGTGCCAGCAGCTCGGGGACTAGCGGGGCACCGAACACCGGGGAGCTGTTTTTT. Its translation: CASSSGTSGAPNTGELFF.

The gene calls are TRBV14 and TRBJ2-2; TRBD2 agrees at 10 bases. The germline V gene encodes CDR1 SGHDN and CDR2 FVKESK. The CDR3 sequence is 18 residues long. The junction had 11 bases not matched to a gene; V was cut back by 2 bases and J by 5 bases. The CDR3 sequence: CASSQFGSGRARTGELFF. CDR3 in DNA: TGTGCCAGCAGCCAATTCGGGAGCGGGAGGGCCCGGACCGGGGAGCTGTTTTTT. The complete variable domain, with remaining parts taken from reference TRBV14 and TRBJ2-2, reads EAGVTQFPSHSVIEKGQTVTLRCDPISGHDNLYWYRRVMGKEIKFLLHFVKESKQDESGMPNNRFLAERTGGTYSTLKVQPAELEDSGVYFCASSQFGSGRARTGELFFGEGSRLTVL.

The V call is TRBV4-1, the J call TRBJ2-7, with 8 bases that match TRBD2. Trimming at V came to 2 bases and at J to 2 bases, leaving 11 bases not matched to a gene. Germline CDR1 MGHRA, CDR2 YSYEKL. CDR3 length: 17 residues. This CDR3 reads CASSQYLVPAGAYEQYF. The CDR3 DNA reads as TGCGCCAGCAGCCAATATCTTGTGCCAGCGGGGGCCTACGAGCAGTACTTC.

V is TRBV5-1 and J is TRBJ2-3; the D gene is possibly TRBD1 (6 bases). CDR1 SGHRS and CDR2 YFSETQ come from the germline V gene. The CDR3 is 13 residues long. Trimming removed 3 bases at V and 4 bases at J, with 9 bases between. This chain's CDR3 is CASSSTGSDTQYF. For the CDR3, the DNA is TGCGCCAGCAGCTCAACAGGGTCAGATACGCAGTATTTT.

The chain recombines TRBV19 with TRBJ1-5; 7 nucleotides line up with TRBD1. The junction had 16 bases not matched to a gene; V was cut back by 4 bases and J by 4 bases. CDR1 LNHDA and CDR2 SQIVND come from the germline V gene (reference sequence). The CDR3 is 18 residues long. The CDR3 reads CASSTLETGRDKNQPQHF. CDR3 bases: TGTGCCAGTAGTACGTTGGAGACAGGGAGAGACAAAAATCAGCCCCAGCATTTT.

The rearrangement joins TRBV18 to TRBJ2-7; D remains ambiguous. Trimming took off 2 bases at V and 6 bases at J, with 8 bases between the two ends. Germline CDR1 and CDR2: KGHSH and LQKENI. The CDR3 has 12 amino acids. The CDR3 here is CASSPVGVEQYF. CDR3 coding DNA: TGTGCCAGCTCACCAGTCGGTGTCGAGCAGTACTTC.

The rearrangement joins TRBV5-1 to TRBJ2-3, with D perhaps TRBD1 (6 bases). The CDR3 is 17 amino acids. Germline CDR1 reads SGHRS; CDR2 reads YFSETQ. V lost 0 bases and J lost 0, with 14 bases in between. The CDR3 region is CASSLAGTPPSTDTQYF. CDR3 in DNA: TGCGCCAGCAGCTTGGCGGGGACACCTCCTAGCACAGATACGCAGTATTTT.

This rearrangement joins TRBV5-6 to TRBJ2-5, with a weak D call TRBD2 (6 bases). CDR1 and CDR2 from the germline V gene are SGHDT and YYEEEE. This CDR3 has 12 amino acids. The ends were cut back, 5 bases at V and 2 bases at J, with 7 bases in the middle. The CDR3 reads CASSGGQETQYF. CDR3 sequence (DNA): TGTGCCAGCAGTGGGGGGCAAGAGACCCAGTACTTC.

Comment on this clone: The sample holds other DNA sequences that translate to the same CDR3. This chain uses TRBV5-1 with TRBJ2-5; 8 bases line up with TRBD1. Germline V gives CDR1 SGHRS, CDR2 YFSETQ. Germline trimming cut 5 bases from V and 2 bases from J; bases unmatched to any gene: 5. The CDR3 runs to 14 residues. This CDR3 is CASSLGTGQETQYF. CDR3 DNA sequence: TGCGCCAGCAGTCTCGGGACAGGTCAAGAGACCCAGTACTTC.

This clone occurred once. The CDR3 nucleotides read TGTGCCAGCACCTTGGGCGGGGGGAGGAAGAGTGAAAAACTGTTTTTT. It codes for CASTLGGGRKSEKLFF. The chain uses TRBV7-6 and TRBJ1-4; tentatively, D is TRBD1 (5 bases). This CDR3 is 16 amino acids long. CDR1 SGHVS and CDR2 FNYEAQ come from the germline V gene. V shed 7 bases and J shed 7 bases, with 22 bases lying between them.

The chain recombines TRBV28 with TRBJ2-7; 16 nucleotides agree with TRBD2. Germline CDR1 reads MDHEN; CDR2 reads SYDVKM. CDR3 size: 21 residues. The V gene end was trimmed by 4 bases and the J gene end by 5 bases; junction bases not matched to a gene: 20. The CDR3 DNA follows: TGTGCCAGCAGTTCGCCTCCCTTCGGGGGGACTAGCGGGAGGGCCTACCACGAGCAGTACTTC. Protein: CASSSPPFGGTSGRAYHEQYF.

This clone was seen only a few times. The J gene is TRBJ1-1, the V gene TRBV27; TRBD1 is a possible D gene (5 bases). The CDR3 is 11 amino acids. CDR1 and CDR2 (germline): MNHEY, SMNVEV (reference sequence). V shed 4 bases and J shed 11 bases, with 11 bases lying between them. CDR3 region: CASSSGGRAFF. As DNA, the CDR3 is TGTGCCAGCAGTTCCGGGGGTAGGGCTTTCTTT.

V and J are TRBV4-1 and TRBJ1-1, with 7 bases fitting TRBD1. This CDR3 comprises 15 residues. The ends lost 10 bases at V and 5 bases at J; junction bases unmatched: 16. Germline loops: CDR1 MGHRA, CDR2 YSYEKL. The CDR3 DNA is TGCGCCACTTCCCCCCAGCAAACAGGGGTGACTGAAGCTTTCTTT. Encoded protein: CATSPQQTGVTEAFF.

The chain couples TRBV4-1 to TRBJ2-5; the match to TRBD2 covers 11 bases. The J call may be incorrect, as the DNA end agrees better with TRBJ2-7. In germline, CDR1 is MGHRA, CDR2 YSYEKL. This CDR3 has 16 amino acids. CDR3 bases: TGCGCCAGCAGCCAGGTTAGCGGGAGGGGAACCTACGAGCAGTACTTC. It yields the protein CASSQVSGRGTYEQYF.

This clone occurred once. The CDR3 protein is CATSRDYTGGNTIYF. The DNA for the CDR3 is TGTGCCACCAGCAGAGATTACACGGGTGGAAACACCATATATTTT. The chain employs TRBV15 and TRBJ1-3; D is unresolved. Trimming removed 0 bases at V and 3 bases at J, with 9 bases between. CDR1 is LNHNV, CDR2 YYDKDF, per germline (reference sequence). The CDR3 is 15 residues long.

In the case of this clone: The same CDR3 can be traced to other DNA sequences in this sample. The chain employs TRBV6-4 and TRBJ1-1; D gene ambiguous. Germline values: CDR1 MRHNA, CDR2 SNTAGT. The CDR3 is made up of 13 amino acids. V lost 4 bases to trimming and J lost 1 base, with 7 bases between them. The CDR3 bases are TGTGCCAGCAGTGTCCGAGGGAACACTGAAGCTTTCTTT. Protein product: CASSVRGNTEAFF.

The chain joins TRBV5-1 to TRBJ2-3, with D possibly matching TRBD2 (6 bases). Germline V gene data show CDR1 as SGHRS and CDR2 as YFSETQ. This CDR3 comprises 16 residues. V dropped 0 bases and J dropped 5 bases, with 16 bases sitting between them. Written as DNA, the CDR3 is TGCGCCAGCAGCTTGGGGGACGGAGCGCGGGGAGATACGCAGTATTTT. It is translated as CASSLGDGARGDTQYF.

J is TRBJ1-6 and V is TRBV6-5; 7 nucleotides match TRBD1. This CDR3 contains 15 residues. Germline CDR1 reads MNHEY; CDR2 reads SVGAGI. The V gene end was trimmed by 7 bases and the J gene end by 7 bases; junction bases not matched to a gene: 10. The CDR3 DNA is TGTGCCAGCACCTTCGAGGGGGCGGGGAATTCACCCCTCCACTTT. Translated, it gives CASTFEGAGNSPLHF.